Listed below are T cell receptor beta chains from one sample, sequenced in a study of cytomegalovirus exposure and HLA in healthy donors. Measured with immunoSEQ multiplex PCR; TCRdb has only the in-frame clones, and not every one. The sample has approximately 30,000 clones, and its top ten clones hold approximately 3.5%. The sample consisted of PBMCs. The receptors originated from a middle-aged man in good health and CMV-seronegative. Both conserved end residues are part of each CDR3. D genes are given only for firm matches.

V gene	D gene	J gene	CDR3 DNA	CDR3 protein
TRBV30	TRBD1	TRBJ1-4	TGTGCCTGGAGTCCATACAGGGGGTCGGCTAATGAAAAACTGTTTTTT	CAWSPYRGSANEKLFF
TRBV19	TRBD1	TRBJ1-3	TGTGCCAGTAGTCCGCGGACAGGGGCTTATGGAAACACCATATATTTT	CASSPRTGAYGNTIYF
TRBV6-1	TRBD1	TRBJ2-2	TGTGCCAGCAGTGGACTCCGTCGACAGGGACCCAAGGCCGGGGAGCTGTTTTTT	CASSGLRRQGPKAGELFF
TRBV7-9	NA	TRBJ1-2	TGTGCCAGCAGCTTTGAGGGTTTGGCGGATGGCTACACCTTC	CASSFEGLADGYTF
TRBV5-1	TRBD1	TRBJ2-7	TGCGCCAGCAGCTGGACAGGGCCAAATTCCTACGAGCAGTACTTC	CASSWTGPNSYEQYF
TRBV12-5	NA	TRBJ1-2	TGTGCTAGTGGTTTGGACTACCCCGGACACTCCCTCTATGGCTACACCTTC	CASGLDYPGHSLYGYTF
TRBV7-9	NA	TRBJ2-5	TGTGCCAGCAGCGCCTATAGGGGGGGAGAAGAGACCCAGTACTTC	CASSAYRGGEETQYF
TRBV27	NA	TRBJ2-5	TGTGCCAGCAGTTCACTAGCCCAAGAGACCCAGTACTTC	CASSSLAQETQYF
TRBV5-1	NA	TRBJ2-5	TGCGCCAGCAGCCGAACTGACCAAGAGACCCAGTACTTC	CASSRTDQETQYF
TRBV13	TRBD2	TRBJ2-7	TGTGCCAGCAGCCCCCGAGGACTAGACTCCTACGAGCAGTACTTC	CASSPRGLDSYEQYF
TRBV5-1	TRBD1	TRBJ2-7	TGCGCCAGCAGCCCCCGGACAGGGGGCCTCGAGCAGTACTTC	CASSPRTGGLEQYF
TRBV5-1	TRBD2	TRBJ2-7	TGCGCCAGCAGCGTGGCGCTAGCGGGAGGGCCGGGGTACGAGCAGTACTTC	CASSVALAGGPGYEQYF
TRBV5-1	NA	TRBJ1-4	TGCGCCAGCAGCTTGGTGGTGGAGGAAAAACTGTTTTTT	CASSLVVEEKLFF
TRBV4-3	TRBD1	TRBJ1-1	TGCGCCAGCAGCCACTCAGGACAGGGGTCCGCTGAAGCTTTCTTT	CASSHSGQGSAEAFF
TRBV5-5	TRBD2	TRBJ2-3	TGTGCCAGCAGCTTGGACGGCGGGAGAATAGATACGCAGTATTTT	CASSLDGGRIDTQYF
TRBV7-9	NA	TRBJ2-4	TGTGCCAGCAGCCTGACTATAGGCTACTTAGCCAAAAACATTCAGTACTTC	CASSLTIGYLAKNIQYF
TRBV6-5	NA	TRBJ2-7	TGTGCCAGCAGTTACAGGGGCTACGAGCAGTACTTC	CASSYRGYEQYF
TRBV7-3	NA	TRBJ2-2	TGTGCCAGCAGCGAGATGGACGGGGACACCGGGGAGCTGTTTTTT	CASSEMDGDTGELFF
TRBV28	TRBD2	TRBJ2-1	TGTGCCAGCAGTTTACGACTAGCGCCCTACAATGAGCAGTTCTTC	CASSLRLAPYNEQFF
TRBV5-5	TRBD1	TRBJ1-3	TGTGCCAGCAGCGGGTCGGGACAGGGTGGAAACACCATATATTTT	CASSGSGQGGNTIYF
TRBV29-1	TRBD1	TRBJ2-2	TGCAGCGCTACAGGGGCGAACACCGGGGAGCTGTTTTTT	CSATGANTGELFF
TRBV27	NA	TRBJ1-1	TGTGCCAGCAGTCTGGAAAGGGAGGGAACTGAAGCTTTCTTT	CASSLEREGTEAFF
TRBV6-6	NA	TRBJ1-5	TGTGCCAGCAGCTCCCTGGGGGGGGGCGCGGATCAGCCCCAGCATTTT	CASSSLGGGADQPQHF
TRBV30	TRBD1	TRBJ1-2	TGTGCCTGCCTTCGGACAGGGGGATCTAATGGCTACACCTTC	CACLRTGGSNGYTF
TRBV27	NA	TRBJ1-5	TGTGCCAGCAGGTTTAACTTTGACTTGAATCAGCCCCAGCATTTT	CASRFNFDLNQPQHF
TRBV27	TRBD1	TRBJ2-7	TGTGCCGGGGCCCCGGACAGGGGAAAGGACGAGCAGTACTTC	CAGAPDRGKDEQYF
TRBV27	NA	TRBJ2-7	TGTGCCAGCAGTTCAGGGGAGGGATTTATCTACGAGCAGTACTTC	CASSSGEGFIYEQYF
TRBV7-9	NA	TRBJ2-6	TGTGCCAGCAGCTTCCTAGAGGCCAACGTCCTGACTTTC	CASSFLEANVLTF